These 23 T cell receptor beta chains share one sample of origin, sequenced in a study of regulatory T cells in long-lasting Graves disease. The time point was: newly diagnosed GD, antithyroid drugs for less than 3 months. PBMC RNA was the source of the TCR library. TCR beta libraries were built with iRepertoire HTBI primers and Arm-PCR of CDR3 regions. TCRdb analysed the multiplex PCR reads with MiXCR anew, one entry per CDR3 protein. This sample has about 560,000 distinct CDR3 sequences; around 16% occur once, and the top ten carry about 12%. These data were likewise used in another study, on T cells in Graves' hyperthyroidism and ophthalmopathy.

The specimen was peripheral blood mononuclear cells (PBMCs), collected at new diagnosis, from a patient treated with antithyroid drugs. The source is a man aged 18-30 years with Graves disease.

This clonotype has a single count. The chain links TRBV12-5 to TRBJ2-1; 8 nucleotides line up with TRBD2. CDR1 and CDR2 (germline): LGHNT, FRNRAP. The CDR3 has 15 residues. With V trimmed by 7 bases and J by 5 bases, 10 bases remained unmatched. The CDR3 loop reads CASAAFRGGDNEQFF. As DNA, the CDR3 is TGTGCTAGTGCCGCTTTCCGGGGGGGGGACAATGAGCAGTTCTTC.

The chain uses TRBV2 and TRBJ1-1; TRBD1 is a possible D gene (6 bases). Looked up from germline, CDR1 is SNHLY and CDR2 is FYNNEI. This CDR3 spans 14 amino acids. Trimming took 3 bases from V and 5 from J, leaving 13 bases between them. CDR3 sequence reads: CASSDRGGLTEAFF. Here the CDR3 DNA reads TGTGCCAGCAGTGACCGGGGGGGGCTAACTGAAGCTTTCTTT.

The V gene is TRBV27, the J gene TRBJ2-5; D is unresolved. V lost 6 bases to trimming and J lost 5 bases, with 16 bases between them. In germline, CDR1 is MNHEY, CDR2 SMNVEV (reference sequence). CDR3 length: 14 residues. The CDR3 DNA follows: TGTGCCAGCAGCTTCGGCCCCTATCCTGAGACCCAGTACTTC. Its protein product is CASSFGPYPETQYF.

This clonotype was observed at least ten times. The V call is TRBV6-5, the J call TRBJ2-1; 14 bases map to TRBD2. CDR3 length: 16 residues. Trimming at V came to 3 bases and at J to 10 bases, leaving 8 bases not matched to a gene. Germline V gives CDR1 MNHEY, CDR2 SVGAGI. The CDR3 loop reads CASSYTGLAGVREQFF. Written as DNA, the CDR3 is TGTGCCAGCAGTTATACGGGACTAGCGGGAGTACGCGAGCAGTTCTTC.

The sample holds a few counts of this clonotype. The chain employs TRBV5-1 and TRBJ2-5; D unclear. V lost 2 bases, J lost 4 bases, and 15 bases lay in between. The length of the CDR3 is 15 residues. Germline V gene lookup returns CDR1 SGHRS and CDR2 YFSETQ. CDR3 protein: CASSLFVGGPETQYF. CDR3 nucleotides: TGCGCCAGCAGCTTATTCGTTGGCGGCCCAGAGACCCAGTACTTC.

The gene calls are TRBV6-1 and TRBJ2-5, with D hard to call. V shed 7 bases and J shed 2 bases, with 11 bases lying between them. The CDR3 length is 13 residues. CDR1 is MNHNS, CDR2 SASEGT, per germline. The CDR3 spells CASILVGQETQYF. In nucleotides, the CDR3 is TGTGCCAGCATCCTAGTGGGACAAGAGACCCAGTACTTC.

The chain is built from TRBV29-1 and TRBJ1-1, with D maybe TRBD1 (5 bases). The CDR3 extends over 13 amino acids. V lost 3 bases and J lost 2, with 10 bases in between. Germline CDR1 reads SQVTM; CDR2 reads ANQGSEA. The CDR3 loop reads CSVEDNSNTEAFF. As DNA, the CDR3 is TGCAGCGTTGAGGACAATTCAAACACTGAAGCTTTCTTT.

This clonotype was observed many times. V gene TRBV28 combines with J gene TRBJ2-7; no clear D. The V gene lost 6 bases and the J gene lost 0 bases, with 18 bases spanning the gap. Per the germline V gene, CDR1 is MDHEN and CDR2 is SYDVKM. The CDR3 covers 16 residues. Here the CDR3 reads CASSPPGQMSSYEQYF. The CDR3 region has the DNA TGTGCCAGCAGCCCCCCCGGTCAAATGAGCTCCTACGAGCAGTACTTC.

The chain has TRBV27 and TRBJ2-2, with D perhaps matching TRBD1 (6 bases). V was cut by 1 base and J by 1 base, with 16 bases left in between. The CDR3 loop spans 18 amino acids. Germline V gives CDR1 MNHEY, CDR2 SMNVEV (reference sequence). CDR3 protein: CASSLWDKGLQNTGELFF. In DNA form, the CDR3 reads TGTGCCAGCAGTTTATGGGACAAGGGGTTGCAGAACACCGGGGAGCTGTTTTTT.

This chain joins TRBV5-5 and TRBJ1-2; D gene ambiguous. The length of the CDR3 is 11 residues. V lost 7 bases, J lost 5 bases, and 9 bases lay in between. The germline CDR1 and CDR2 sequences are SGHKS and YYEKEE (reference sequence). CDR3 protein: CASGREYGYTF. Written as DNA, the CDR3 is TGTGCCAGCGGTAGAGAATATGGCTACACCTTC.

This clonotype was seen many times. This chain joins TRBV2 and TRBJ2-1; TRBD1 aligns across 7 bases. V was pared by 11 bases and J by 2 bases, with 0 bases of the junction left unmatched. Germline CDR1 SNHLY, CDR2 FYNNEI. The CDR3 spans 11 residues. CDR3 amino acids: CADRAYNEQFF. Here the CDR3 DNA reads TGTGCCGACAGGGCCTACAATGAGCAGTTCTTC.

The V call is TRBV6-2 or TRBV6-3, the J call TRBJ1-1; the match to TRBD1 covers 8 bases. V lost 6 bases and J lost 4; bases outside the gene matches: 13. There are 16 residues in the CDR3. Germline V gene sequence: CDR1 MNHEY, CDR2 SVGEGT. CDR3 nucleotide sequence: TGTGCCAGCAGCCTCAAGCTAGCAGGGGGCTTCACTGAAGCTTTCTTT. It encodes CASSLKLAGGFTEAFF.

This chain connects TRBV29-1 to TRBJ1-1, with TRBD1 matching 8 bases. Germline values: CDR1 SQVTM, CDR2 ANQGSEA. The CDR3 covers 14 residues. The V segment lost 3 bases and the J segment 1 base; nucleotides outside the gene matches: 4. CDR3 nucleotides: TGCAGCGTTGACGGACAGGGAAGGAACACTGAAGCTTTCTTT. Its protein is CSVDGQGRNTEAFF.

The rearrangement joins TRBV9 to TRBJ1-2; D is unresolved. Germline V CDR1 and CDR2: SGDLS, YYNGEE. Deletions cut 0 bases from V and 8 bases from J, with 11 bases between. CDR3 size: 13 residues. The CDR3 DNA is TGTGCCAGCAGCGTAGAGAGTCATCTAGGCTACACCTTC. This codes for CASSVESHLGYTF.

On this clonotype itself: A much more abundant neighbour one base away suggests this may be a read error. In DNA, the CDR3 is TGCGCCGGCAGCCTCGACAACGCACCGCTTTTCCCGTTCTTC. Its translation is CAGSLDNAPLFPFF. The chain carries TRBV5-1 and TRBJ2-1, with D unresolved. Germline V lookup: CDR1 SGHRS, CDR2 YFSETQ. The length of the CDR3 is 14 residues. Using reference TRBV5-1 and TRBJ2-1 for the parts outside the CDR3, the full variable domain is KAGVTQTPRYLIKTRGQQVTLSCSPISGHRSVSWYQQTPGQGLQFLFEYFSETQRNKGNFPGRFSGRQFSNSRSEMNVSTLELGDSALYLCAGSLDNAPLFPFFGPGTRLTVL.

V and J are TRBV19 and TRBJ2-7, with 8 bases matching TRBD2. CDR1 and CDR2 from the germline V gene are LNHDA and SQIVND (reference sequence). V trimming: 5 bases; J trimming: 7 bases; junction bases outside the gene matches: 16. The CDR3 is 16 amino acids. The DNA of the CDR3 is TGTGCCAGTAGTCCGGGCGGTCGGGAGGGGGGCAATGAGCAGTACTTC. Translated, it gives CASSPGGREGGNEQYF.

The CDR3: CASSAGTSDSSYNEQFF. CDR3 in DNA: TGCGCCAGCAGCGCCGGGACTAGCGATAGCTCCTACAATGAGCAGTTCTTC. The gene calls are TRBV5-1 and TRBJ2-1; 10 bases align to TRBD2. The junction had 7 bases not matched to a gene; V was cut back by 4 bases and J by 0 bases. The CDR3 covers 17 residues. Germline-derived CDR1 and CDR2 are SGHRS and YFSETQ.

This chain connects TRBV12-3 or TRBV12-4 to TRBJ1-6; D is uncertain. The length of the CDR3 is 12 residues. The germline V and J ends were trimmed by 6 bases and 9 bases, with 9 bases remaining between them. CDR3 bases: TGTGCCAGCAGCCCCGCGTTTTCACCCCTCCACTTT. It encodes CASSPAFSPLHF.

The gene calls are TRBV20-1 and TRBJ2-7; a weak D match, TRBD2 (5 bases). V was pared by 3 bases and J by 4 bases, with 16 bases between. This CDR3 region has 14 residues. The germline gives CDR1 DFQATT, CDR2 SNEGSKA (reference sequence). The DNA for the CDR3 is TGCAGTGCTAGGGGCCCCATGGAGGCGTACGAGCAGTACTTC. Amino acid sequence: CSARGPMEAYEQYF.

This clonotype was picked up many times. The genes are TRBV6-5 and TRBJ2-7; either TRBD1 or TRBD2 may fit D (6 bases each). V lost 2 bases and J 5 bases, leaving 13 bases between the germline ends. CDR1 is MNHEY and CDR2 is SVGAGI in the germline V gene. This CDR3 has 14 amino acids. The CDR3 bases are TGTGCCAGCAGTTACGTAGGGGGGCGAGACGAGCAGTACTTC. This gives the protein CASSYVGGRDEQYF.

This clonotype has more than one count but fewer than ten. The V gene is TRBV28, the J gene TRBJ1-4; D possibly corresponds to TRBD1 (5 bases). V was shortened by 6 bases and J by 5 bases, with 16 bases between the two germline ends. The CDR3 sequence is 15 residues long. Germline CDR1 MDHEN, CDR2 SYDVKM. For the CDR3, the DNA is TGTGCCAGCAGCCACCAGGGTGACTTCAATGAAAAACTGTTTTTT. This sequence encodes CASSHQGDFNEKLFF.

This clonotype has ten or more counts. The rearrangement joins TRBV30 to TRBJ2-1; tentatively, D is TRBD1 or TRBD2 (5 bases each). The CDR3 contains 15 residues. Germline lookup yields CDR1 GTSNPN and CDR2 SVGIG (reference sequence). V lost 4 bases and J lost 9, with 22 bases in between. Written as DNA, the CDR3 is TGTGCCTGGACCGGGGATCCCTTTGGGGGAAGTGAGCAGTTCTTC. It codes for CAWTGDPFGGSEQFF.

This sequence joins TRBV11-3 and TRBJ2-2, with TRBD2 identical over 7 bases. V lost 1 base and J lost 4; bases outside the gene matches: 6. Germline loops: CDR1 SGHNT, CDR2 YENEEA. The CDR3 has 16 amino acids. CDR3 residues: CASSLGGRGSTGELFF. CDR3 sequence (DNA): TGTGCCAGCAGCTTAGGAGGGCGGGGGAGCACCGGGGAGCTGTTTTTT.